These T cell receptor beta chains were read from a single sample in a study of blood T cell repertoires in COVID-19. TCRdb keeps only in-frame clones here, not all; method: immunoSEQ multiplex PCR. This repertoire shows fewer than 500,000 clones, 70% to 90% found once; its top ten account for more than 1.4%. Sequences were obtained from peripheral blood. The receptors were gathered from a woman younger than 45 with active or convalescent COVID-19. Each CDR3 is given with its conserved first and last residue. Fields, in order: V gene, D gene, J gene, clone size, CDR3 DNA, CDR3 protein. The D gene is left open where the match is weak. The size of a clone is reported for some rows only, either as once, few or many, or as a class for expanded clones.

>TRBV9|TRBD1|TRBJ1-1|.
TGTGCCAGCAGCGGAGGGGGCCAGAACACTGAAGCTTTCTTT
CASSGGGQNTEAFF
>TRBV2|.|TRBJ2-3|.
TGTGCCAGCAGGCCAGGGTACACAGATACGCAGTATTTT
CASRPGYTDTQYF
>TRBV27|.|TRBJ1-1|.
TGTGCCAGCAGTTTACATTCGAGGGTCACTGAAGCTTTCTTT
CASSLHSRVTEAFF
>TRBV7-2|.|TRBJ1-5|.
TGTGCCAGCAGCTTAATGCCGGGGCAGCCCCAGCATTTT
CASSLMPGQPQHF
>TRBV5-6|.|TRBJ1-1|.
TGTGCCAGCAGCTATAAAGGAGCCAGACTAAACACTGAAGCTTTCTTT
CASSYKGARLNTEAFF
>TRBV29-1|TRBD2|TRBJ2-2|.
TGCAGCGTTCGGACTAGCGGGGGCGGTACCGGGGAGCTGTTTTTT
CSVRTSGGGTGELFF
>TRBV29-1|.|TRBJ1-2|.
TGCAGCGTTGAGGAGACTGGCTACACCTTC
CSVEETGYTF
>TRBV5-1|.|TRBJ2-6|.
TGCGCCAGCAGCTCAGGGGCAGCCTCGGTTGGGGCCAACGTCCTGACTTTC
CASSSGAASVGANVLTF
>TRBV19|TRBD2|TRBJ2-2|.
TGTGCCAGTAGTGCTAGCGGGAGTTACACCGGGGAGCTGTTTTTT
CASSASGSYTGELFF
>TRBV6-5|TRBD2|TRBJ2-3|.
TGTGCCAGCAGGTCCGGGGGGGCAGATACGCAGTATTTT
CASRSGGADTQYF
>TRBV2|TRBD2|TRBJ2-5|.
TGTGCCAGCAGTGAGCCAATCCAAGCGCCTTCTGCGGGAGGGCACCAAGAGACCCAGTACTTC
CASSEPIQAPSAGGHQETQYF
>TRBV19|.|TRBJ1-1|.
TGTGCCAGTAGTATAGATCCCTTTCGACAGCCTTTCACTGAAGCTTTCTTT
CASSIDPFRQPFTEAFF
>TRBV2|TRBD2|TRBJ2-1|few
TGTGCCAGCACCACACTAGCGGATAGCTCCTACAATGAGCAGTTCTTC
CASTTLADSSYNEQFF
>TRBV25-1|.|TRBJ1-2|.
TGTGCCAGCAGTGACTCTACAGGACATCGAACTTATGGCTACACCTTC
CASSDSTGHRTYGYTF
>TRBV5-6|.|TRBJ1-1|few
TGTGCCAGCAGCTTGGCAGGCACGAACACTGAAGCTTTCTTT
CASSLAGTNTEAFF
>TRBV4-1|TRBD1|TRBJ2-5|once
TGCGCCAGCAGCCGTGGACAGGGCCCGGAGACCCAGTACTTC
CASSRGQGPETQYF
>TRBV7-9|TRBD1|TRBJ2-3|.
TGTGCCAGCAGCTTAGCGCTGGGACAGACCTTCACAGATACGCAGTATTTT
CASSLALGQTFTDTQYF
>TRBV5-8|TRBD1|TRBJ1-2|.
TGTGCCAGCAGCCCTAACACAAGACAGGGCGCTAACTATGGCTACACCTTC
CASSPNTRQGANYGYTF
>TRBV2|TRBD2|TRBJ2-1|.
TGTGCCAGCAGTGAAGTGGGGACTAGGAGGCACGAGCAGTTCTTC
CASSEVGTRRHEQFF
>TRBV6-5|.|TRBJ2-2|.
TGTGCCAGCAGTTCCCTTCCCCCGCCGGGAACCGGGGAGCTGTTTTTT
CASSSLPPPGTGELFF
>TRBV29-1|.|TRBJ2-2|.
TGCAGCGTTCAGGGGTTCGGGGAGCTGTTTTTT
CSVQGFGELFF
>TRBV19|.|TRBJ1-1|few
TGTGCCAGTAGTATAGGAGGGAAGGAAGCTTTCTTT
CASSIGGKEAFF
>TRBV5-4|.|TRBJ1-2|few
TGTGCCAGCAGCCCAGACGGACTGAGGGGCTACACCTTC
CASSPDGLRGYTF
>TRBV9|TRBD1|TRBJ2-1|.
TGTGCCAGCAGCATGCGACAGGGGGCTGAGTGGAATGAGCAGTTCTTC
CASSMRQGAEWNEQFF
>TRBV6-1|TRBD1|TRBJ1-5|.
TGTGCCAGCAGTGAACCCCCGGGCACAGGGGGCGGTCAGCCCCAGCATTTT
CASSEPPGTGGGQPQHF
>TRBV18|.|TRBJ1-4|.
TGTGCCAGCTCACCCGTGATGGGCACAACTAATGAAAAACTGTTTTTT
CASSPVMGTTNEKLFF
>TRBV4-1|TRBD1|TRBJ1-6|.
TGCGCCAGCAGCCAGATACCGGGACAGTCAAATTCACCCCTCCACTTT
CASSQIPGQSNSPLHF
>TRBV20-1|TRBD1|TRBJ2-1|.
TGCAGTGCTAGTTTTGGGGACAGGGCACTACATGAGCAGTTCTTC
CSASFGDRALHEQFF
>TRBV30|TRBD1|TRBJ2-7|.
TGTGCCTGGAGTACGGGACAGCTAAACGAGCAGTACTTC
CAWSTGQLNEQYF
>TRBV5-6|TRBD1|TRBJ1-4|.
TGTGCCAGCAGATCTCGACAGGGGCTATCCAATGAAAAACTGTTTTTT
CASRSRQGLSNEKLFF
>TRBV6-5|TRBD1|TRBJ1-2|.
TGTGCCAGCAGAGGGGGCGCCTACTATGGCTACACCTTC
CASRGGAYYGYTF
>TRBV28|TRBD1|TRBJ1-6|.
TGTGCCGTGGAGGGACAGGCTACTTCACCCCTCCACTTT
CAVEGQATSPLHF
>TRBV4-1|TRBD2|TRBJ2-7|.
TGCGCCAGCAGCCCCGACCCTATAGCGGGAGCATCCTACGAGCAGTACTTC
CASSPDPIAGASYEQYF
>TRBV7-8|.|TRBJ1-5|.
TGTGCCAGCAGCCCCGCGGGAGGGGTTTACCAGCCCCAGCATTTT
CASSPAGGVYQPQHF
>TRBV7-9|.|TRBJ2-7|.
TGTGCCAGCAGCTTACTGACAGACTCCTACGAGCAGTACTTC
CASSLLTDSYEQYF
>TRBV19|TRBD1|TRBJ1-1|.
TGTGCCAGTACACACCCCTCCAGGACAGGGACAAGGGGGGCCCGGGAAGCTTTCTTT
CASTHPSRTGTRGAREAFF
>TRBV6-2/TRBV6-3|.|TRBJ1-2|.
TGTGCCAGCAGTTACCTCGAGACTCATGGCTACACCTTC
CASSYLETHGYTF
>TRBV5-1|.|TRBJ1-1|.
TGCGCCAGCAGCTCCCTGGGAGAGAACACTGAAGCTTTCTTT
CASSSLGENTEAFF
>TRBV30|.|TRBJ2-7|.
TGTGCCTGGAGTTCCCCCGGGACTCCCTTAAGCGAGCAGTACTTC
CAWSSPGTPLSEQYF